This T cell receptor (beta chain) stems from a study of monozygotic twins with inflammatory bowel disease. This CDR3 comprises 15 residues. From germline, CDR1 is MNHNS and CDR2 SASEGT. TCRalpha and TCRbeta cDNA went through two nested PCRs of approximately 16 and 10 cycles. TCRdb re-called the 5' RACE reads and gives one entry per CDR3 protein, without DNA. The repertoire table contains 420,000 or so distinct CDR3 sequences. The chain combines TRBV6-1 with TRBJ2-1; TCRdb names TRBD1, which stays unverified in the absence of DNA. The receptor was derived from a human donor with ulcerative colitis or Crohn's disease, or a healthy co-twin of an affected twin (not recorded which). The sample was blood. The chain's CDR3 is CASRKQGSSYNEQIF.